This passage covers 29 T cell receptor beta chains from one sample sequenced in a study of cytomegalovirus exposure and HLA in healthy donors. The PCR contained 60 Vbeta and 13 Jbeta primers. Using immunoSEQ multiplex PCR, the repertoire was profiled, and TCRdb retains in-frame clones only, with some absent. Here the sample spans roughly 200,000 clones, around 78% being singletons. Sequencing input: PBMCs. All receptors derive from a man in his thirties or forties in good health and CMV-seronegative.

The genes are TRBV27 and TRBJ1-2; 9 bases fit TRBD1. The CDR3 covers 13 residues. With 6 bases clipped from V and 4 bases from J, the junction kept 3 bases outside the gene matches. Germline V CDR1 and CDR2: MNHEY, SMNVEV (reference sequence). CDR3 sequence reads: CASSETGGYGYTF. The CDR3 nucleotides read TGTGCCAGCAGCGAGACAGGGGGCTATGGCTACACCTTC.

The chain recombines TRBV19 with TRBJ2-7; tentatively, D is TRBD2 (5 bases). Trimming cost V 5 bases and J 3 bases, with 11 bases left between them. This CDR3 contains 13 residues. Germline-derived CDR1 and CDR2 are LNHDA and SQIVND (reference sequence). The CDR3 sequence: CASSPDDYYEQYF. The CDR3 DNA reads TGTGCCAGTAGTCCCGACGACTACTACGAGCAGTACTTC.

The rearrangement joins TRBV28 to TRBJ1-4; D ambiguous. V lost 3 bases and J lost 4, with 15 bases in between. This CDR3 has 16 residues. Per germline, CDR1 MDHEN and CDR2 SYDVKM. CDR3 residues: CASSFEGYPDNEKLFF. Here the CDR3 DNA reads TGTGCCAGCAGTTTTGAGGGCTATCCGGATAATGAAAAACTGTTTTTT.

The V gene is TRBV9, the J gene TRBJ1-5; D possibly corresponds to TRBD1 (6 bases). The CDR3 sequence is 13 residues long. The V end lost 3 bases, the J end lost 4 bases, and 8 bases lay between the germline ends. CDR1 SGDLS and CDR2 YYNGEE come from the germline V gene. CDR3 DNA sequence: TGTGCCAGCAGCGACACAGGGAATCAGCCCCAGCATTTT. This encodes CASSDTGNQPQHF.

This sequence joins TRBV14 and TRBJ2-1; D is unclear. Trimming pared 3 bases from V and 9 bases from J, leaving 15 bases between. Germline CDR1 reads SGHDN; CDR2 reads FVKESK. The CDR3 extends over 14 amino acids. The DNA for the CDR3 is TGTGCCAGCAGCCATCGTACTCCCGCTGGTGAGCAGTTCTTC. It encodes CASSHRTPAGEQFF.

The V call is TRBV29-1, the J call TRBJ2-2, with D maybe TRBD1 (5 bases). From germline, CDR1 is SQVTM and CDR2 ANQGSEA. Trimming left V 6 bases short and J 3 bases short, with 11 bases between. CDR3 length equals 13 residues. The CDR3 DNA is TGCAGCGTCCCACTCAGGGACACCGGGGAGCTGTTTTTT. The encoded protein is CSVPLRDTGELFF.

The chain recombines TRBV2 with TRBJ2-3; D perhaps matches TRBD2 (5 bases). The CDR3 consists of 12 residues. Germline V gene data show CDR1 as SNHLY and CDR2 as FYNNEI. The V and J ends lost 7 bases and 4 bases respectively, with 9 bases between them. The CDR3 DNA follows: TGTGCCAGCAAAGGAGGATCAGATACGCAGTATTTT. Translating gives CASKGGSDTQYF. Together with reference TRBV2 and TRBJ2-3, the CDR3 gives the full variable domain: EPEVTQTPSHQVTQMGQEVILRCVPISNHLYFYWYRQILGQKVEFLVSFYNNEISEKSEIFDDQFSVERPDGSNFTLKIRSTKLEDSAMYFCASKGGSDTQYFGPGTRLTVL.

The chain carries TRBV7-6 and TRBJ2-3; D is undetermined. V gave up 0 bases and J gave up 3 bases, with 7 bases separating them. Per germline, CDR1 SGHVS and CDR2 FNYEAQ. There are 14 residues in the CDR3. CDR3 sequence (DNA): TGTGCCAGCAGCTTAGCGCATGAGACAGATACGCAGTATTTT. This translates into CASSLAHETDTQYF.

The rearrangement links TRBV28 to TRBJ1-5; 9 bases are shared with TRBD1. The CDR3 runs to 15 residues. In germline, CDR1 is MDHEN, CDR2 SYDVKM. With 5 bases clipped from V and 5 bases from J, the junction kept 7 bases outside the gene matches. The CDR3, as DNA: TGTGCCAGCAGTCAGAGACAGGGGGATTATCAGCCCCAGCATTTT. Protein: CASSQRQGDYQPQHF.

CDR3 sequence reads: CASSLTGDYEQYF. As DNA, the CDR3 is TGTGCCAGCAGTCTTACAGGGGATTACGAGCAGTACTTC. The V call is TRBV2, the J call TRBJ2-7, with TRBD1 identical over 7 bases. Germline CDR1 reads SNHLY; CDR2 reads FYNNEI. V trimming: 5 bases; J trimming: 4 bases; junction bases outside the gene matches: 5. The length of the CDR3 is 13 residues.

The V call is TRBV9, the J call TRBJ2-2; D call uncertain. Trimming removed 4 bases at V and 4 bases at J, with 8 bases between. From germline, CDR1 is SGDLS and CDR2 YYNGEE. CDR3 length: 13 residues. CDR3 residues: CASSLYITGELFF. Written as DNA, the CDR3 is TGTGCCAGCAGCTTGTACATCACCGGGGAGCTGTTTTTT.

This rearrangement joins TRBV2 to TRBJ2-7; possibly TRBD2 for D (6 bases). V lost 6 bases to trimming and J lost 6 bases, with 21 bases between them. The CDR3 length is 15 residues. Germline V gives CDR1 SNHLY, CDR2 FYNNEI. CDR3 nucleotides: TGTGCCAGCAGCCCCCCCCGGGACTTTAGCACCGAGCAGTACTTC. Its translation is CASSPPRDFSTEQYF.

Worth noting for this clone: An end of the junction differs from the germline gene, which may be a read error. The chain uses TRBV4-1 and TRBJ1-4, with no clear D. The CDR3 totals 15 residues. Germline lookup yields CDR1 MGHRA and CDR2 YSYEKL. As DNA, the CDR3 is TGCGCCAGCAGCCAAGCGGGGATAACTAATGAAAAACTGTCTTTT. This encodes CASSQAGITNEKLSF.

The chain combines TRBV4-1 with TRBJ2-3, with 10 bases matching TRBD2. CDR1 MGHRA and CDR2 YSYEKL come from the germline V gene. There are 15 residues in the CDR3. V lost 3 bases to trimming and J lost 5 bases; unmatched junction nucleotides: 5. As DNA, the CDR3 is TGCGCCAGCAGCCACCGGACTAGCGGTGGAGATACGCAGTATTTT. Translation gives CASSHRTSGGDTQYF.

The chain uses TRBV19 and TRBJ1-6; 9 bases are shared with TRBD1. Germline values: CDR1 LNHDA, CDR2 SQIVND (reference sequence). Trimming removed 0 bases from V and 8 bases from J; junction bases left unmatched: 8. The CDR3 consists of 17 residues. DNA of the CDR3: TGTGCCAGTAGTATAGATGGGACAGGGAGTGGGGATTCACCCCTCCACTTT. Amino acid sequence: CASSIDGTGSGDSPLHF. Combining the CDR3 with reference TRBV19 and TRBJ1-6 gives the whole variable domain DGGITQSPKYLFRKEGQNVTLSCEQNLNHDAMYWYRQDPGQGLRLIYYSQIVNDFQKGDIAEGYSVSREKKESFPLTVTSAQKNPTAFYLCASSIDGTGSGDSPLHFGNGTRLTVT.

The chain joins TRBV4-1 to TRBJ2-1; 7 bases line up with TRBD2. The CDR3 extends over 16 amino acids. The ends lost 1 base at V and 8 bases at J; junction bases unmatched: 11. From germline, CDR1 is MGHRA and CDR2 YSYEKL. The CDR3 nucleotides are TGCGCCAGCAGCCAAGCGGGAGGAGGAGTTTGGGATGAGCAGTTCTTC. The encoded protein is CASSQAGGGVWDEQFF.

J is TRBJ2-4 and V is TRBV2, with a possible D match to TRBD1 (5 bases). Germline CDR1 and CDR2: SNHLY and FYNNEI. The V gene lost 6 bases and the J gene lost 0 bases, with 15 bases spanning the gap. The CDR3 consists of 16 residues. For the CDR3, the DNA is TGTGCCAGCAGAGAGTGGACAACTCTAGCCAAAAACATTCAGTACTTC. Translating gives CASREWTTLAKNIQYF. The variable domain in full, with the rest retrieved from reference TRBV2 and TRBJ2-4, is EPEVTQTPSHQVTQMGQEVILRCVPISNHLYFYWYRQILGQKVEFLVSFYNNEISEKSEIFDDQFSVERPDGSNFTLKIRSTKLEDSAMYFCASREWTTLAKNIQYFGAGTRLSVL.

CDR3 in amino acids: CASSLGGVNTEAFF. As DNA, the CDR3 is TGTGCCAGCAGCTTAGGGGGCGTGAACACTGAAGCTTTCTTT. The chain recombines TRBV7-9 with TRBJ1-1, with D perhaps TRBD1 (5 bases). Trimming took off 1 base at V and 0 bases at J, with 6 bases between the two ends. Germline CDR1 reads SEHNR; CDR2 reads FQNEAQ (reference sequence). The CDR3 has 14 amino acids.

The chain has TRBV5-1 and TRBJ2-3; perhaps TRBD1 as D (6 bases). Trimming cost V 3 bases and J 5 bases, with 16 bases left between them. The germline gives CDR1 SGHRS, CDR2 YFSETQ. The CDR3 runs to 15 residues. The CDR3, as DNA: TGCGCCAGCAGCTCCCCAGGGGTGGATGTAGATACGCAGTATTTT. It encodes CASSSPGVDVDTQYF.

The V call is TRBV5-1, the J call TRBJ2-7; a weak D match, TRBD2 (5 bases). Germline V gives CDR1 SGHRS, CDR2 YFSETQ. The CDR3 extends over 12 amino acids. Trimming stripped 0 bases from V and 6 bases from J, with 7 bases between. CDR3 loop: CASSLAGIEQYF. The CDR3 DNA follows: TGCGCCAGCAGCTTGGCCGGGATCGAGCAGTACTTC.

The V call is TRBV9, the J call TRBJ2-3; 14 bases align to TRBD2. The V and J ends lost 4 bases and 3 bases, in that order; junction bases with no gene match: 13. CDR1 is SGDLS, CDR2 YYNGEE, per germline. The CDR3 contains 19 residues. The CDR3 DNA reads TGTGCCAGCAGCCGACAGGGACTAGCGGGAGTTGGGAAGACAGATACGCAGTATTTT. Encoded protein: CASSRQGLAGVGKTDTQYF.

V usage is TRBV7-3 and J usage is TRBJ2-4; 8 bases line up with TRBD2. Unmatched junction bases numbered 7, after V lost 0 bases and J lost 6 bases. CDR1 SGHTA and CDR2 FQGTGA come from the germline V gene. The CDR3 loop spans 16 amino acids. DNA for the CDR3: TGTGCCAGCAGCTTAACGTCGGGGGGGCCCGGAAACATTCAGTACTTC. Translation gives CASSLTSGGPGNIQYF.

V and J are TRBV5-4 and TRBJ2-3; weak D call: TRBD2 (6 bases). V lost 3 bases to trimming and J lost 2 bases, with 10 bases between them. Germline V gene sequence: CDR1 SGHNT, CDR2 YYREEE (reference sequence). This CDR3 is 14 amino acids long. The CDR3 DNA is TGTGCCAGCAGCTCGAGCGGGTTCACAGATACGCAGTATTTT. Residues: CASSSSGFTDTQYF.

This chain joins TRBV19 and TRBJ1-2; no clear D gene. V lost 7 bases and J lost 1, with 19 bases in between. Germline CDR1 is LNHDA and CDR2 is SQIVND (reference sequence). The CDR3 consists of 16 residues. CDR3 protein: CASNLQVGRNNYGYTF. In DNA form, the CDR3 reads TGTGCCAGTAATCTTCAAGTGGGCAGAAATAACTATGGCTACACCTTC. Combining the CDR3 with reference TRBV19 and TRBJ1-2 gives the whole variable domain DGGITQSPKYLFRKEGQNVTLSCEQNLNHDAMYWYRQDPGQGLRLIYYSQIVNDFQKGDIAEGYSVSREKKESFPLTVTSAQKNPTAFYLCASNLQVGRNNYGYTFGSGTRLTVV.

This chain connects TRBV9 to TRBJ1-3; D gene uncertain. The V gene's germline CDR1 is SGDLS and CDR2 YYNGEE. The CDR3 contains 13 residues. Trimming shortened V by 2 bases and J by 4 bases, and 7 bases separated the two germline ends. CDR3 DNA: TGTGCCAGCAGCGTCCAGACAGGAAACACCATATATTTT. This codes for CASSVQTGNTIYF.

The V call is TRBV6-6, the J call TRBJ1-4; unclear D gene. This CDR3 is 13 amino acids long. Trimming stripped 2 bases from V and 8 bases from J, with 9 bases between. Germline loops: CDR1 MNHNY, CDR2 SVGAGI (reference sequence). CDR3 amino acids: CASSYRGSEKLFF. CDR3 coding DNA: TGTGCCAGCAGTTACAGAGGGAGCGAAAAACTGTTTTTT.

The chain is built from TRBV4-1 and TRBJ2-2; possible D gene TRBD2, 5 bases. The germline V and J ends were trimmed by 5 bases and 1 base, with 11 bases remaining between them. Germline V gene lookup returns CDR1 MGHRA and CDR2 YSYEKL. The CDR3 totals 15 residues. The CDR3 sequence: CASSKEDGNTGELFF. DNA for the CDR3: TGCGCCAGCAGCAAGGAGGACGGGAACACCGGGGAGCTGTTTTTT.

J is TRBJ2-7 and V is TRBV28; TRBD1 matches at 9 bases. Germline CDR1 reads MDHEN; CDR2 reads SYDVKM. This CDR3 is built from 14 residues. The V gene end was trimmed by 10 bases and the J gene end by 3 bases; junction bases not matched to a gene: 10. CDR3 in DNA: TGTGCCACCGAGTTCCGGGACAGGGACTACGAGCAGTACTTC. It yields the protein CATEFRDRDYEQYF.

The chain employs TRBV6-1 and TRBJ2-3; 9 nucleotides align to TRBD1. The CDR3 totals 16 residues. Germline lookup yields CDR1 MNHNS and CDR2 SASEGT. V shed 4 bases, J shed 7 bases, and the junction held 12 bases outside the gene matches. As DNA, the CDR3 is TGTGCCAGCAGTGCATCGGGACAGGGATTCGTTTATACGCAGTATTTT. Translation gives CASSASGQGFVYTQYF.